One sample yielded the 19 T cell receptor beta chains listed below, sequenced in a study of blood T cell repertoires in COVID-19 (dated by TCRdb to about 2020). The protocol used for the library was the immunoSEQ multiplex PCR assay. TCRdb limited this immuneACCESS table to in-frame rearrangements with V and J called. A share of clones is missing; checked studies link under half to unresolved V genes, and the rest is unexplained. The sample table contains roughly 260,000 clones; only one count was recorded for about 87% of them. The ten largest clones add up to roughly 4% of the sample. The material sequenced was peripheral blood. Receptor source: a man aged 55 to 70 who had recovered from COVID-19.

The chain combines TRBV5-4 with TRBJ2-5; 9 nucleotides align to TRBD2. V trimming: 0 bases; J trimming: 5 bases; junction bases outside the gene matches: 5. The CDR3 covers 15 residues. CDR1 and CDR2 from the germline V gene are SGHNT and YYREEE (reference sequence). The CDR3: CASSLAGTSRETQYF. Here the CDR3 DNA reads TGTGCCAGCAGCTTGGCCGGGACTAGCCGGGAGACCCAGTACTTC.

CDR3 nucleotide sequence: TGTGCCAGCAGCCGATACGGGGATCAGCCCCAGCATTTT. Translated, it gives CASSRYGDQPQHF. The gene calls are TRBV3-1 (or the pseudogene TRBV3-2) and TRBJ1-5, with D unresolved. Deletions cut 4 bases from V and 5 bases from J, with 9 bases between. Looked up from germline, CDR1 is LGHDT and CDR2 is YNNKEL (reference sequence). This CDR3 is 13 amino acids long.

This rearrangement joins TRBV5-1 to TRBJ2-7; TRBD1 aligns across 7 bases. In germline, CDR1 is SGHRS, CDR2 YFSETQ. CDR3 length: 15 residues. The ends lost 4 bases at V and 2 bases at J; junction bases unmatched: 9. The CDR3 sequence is CASSMTGSSTYEQYF. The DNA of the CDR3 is TGCGCCAGCAGCATGACAGGGTCATCGACCTACGAGCAGTACTTC.

The CDR3 loop reads CARSVPGGEQYF. CDR3 coding DNA: TGTGCCAGGAGCGTCCCGGGGGGCGAGCAGTACTTC. The V gene is TRBV10-3, the J gene TRBJ2-7, with 7 bases fitting TRBD2. Unmatched junction bases numbered 9, after V lost 10 bases and J lost 6 bases. CDR3 length: 12 residues. Germline V lookup: CDR1 ENHRY, CDR2 SYGVKD.

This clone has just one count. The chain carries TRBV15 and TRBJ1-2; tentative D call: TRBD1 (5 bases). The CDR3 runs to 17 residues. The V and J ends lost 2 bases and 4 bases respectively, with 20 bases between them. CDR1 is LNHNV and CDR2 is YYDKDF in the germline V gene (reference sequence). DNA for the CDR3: TGTGCCACCAGCAGAAGTCCGACAGCATCCCGAAGCTATGGCTACACCTTC. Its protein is CATSRSPTASRSYGYTF.

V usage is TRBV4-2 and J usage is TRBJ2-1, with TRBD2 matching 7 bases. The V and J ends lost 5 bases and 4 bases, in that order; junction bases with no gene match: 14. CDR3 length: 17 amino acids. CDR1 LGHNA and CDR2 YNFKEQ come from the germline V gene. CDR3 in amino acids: CASSATRRELLYNEQFF. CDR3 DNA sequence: TGTGCCAGCAGCGCGACAAGGCGGGAGCTATTGTACAATGAGCAGTTCTTC.

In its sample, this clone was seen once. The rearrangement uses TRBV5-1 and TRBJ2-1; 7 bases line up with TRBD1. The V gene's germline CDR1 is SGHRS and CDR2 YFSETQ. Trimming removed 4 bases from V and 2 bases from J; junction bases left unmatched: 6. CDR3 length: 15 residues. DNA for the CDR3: TGCGCCAGCAGCGTCTCCGGGACAGCCTACAATGAGCAGTTCTTC. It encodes CASSVSGTAYNEQFF. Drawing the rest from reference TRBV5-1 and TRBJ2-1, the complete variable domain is KAGVTQTPRYLIKTRGQQVTLSCSPISGHRSVSWYQQTPGQGLQFLFEYFSETQRNKGNFPGRFSGRQFSNSRSEMNVSTLELGDSALYLCASSVSGTAYNEQFFGPGTRLTVL.

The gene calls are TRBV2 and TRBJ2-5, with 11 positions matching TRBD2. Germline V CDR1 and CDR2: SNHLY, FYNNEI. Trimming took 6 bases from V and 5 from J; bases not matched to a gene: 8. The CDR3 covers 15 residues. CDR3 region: CASRGTSGGSETQYF. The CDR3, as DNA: TGTGCCAGCAGGGGGACTAGCGGTGGGAGCGAGACCCAGTACTTC.

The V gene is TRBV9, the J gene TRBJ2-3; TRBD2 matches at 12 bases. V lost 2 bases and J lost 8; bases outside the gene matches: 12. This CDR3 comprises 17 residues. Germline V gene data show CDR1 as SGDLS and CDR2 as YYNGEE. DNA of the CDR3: TGTGCCAGCAGCGTGGACCTCACTAGCGGGGGGCGAGGTACGCAGTATTTT. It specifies CASSVDLTSGGRGTQYF. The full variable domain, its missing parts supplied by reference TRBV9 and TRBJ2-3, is DSGVTQTPKHLITATGQRVTLRCSPRSGDLSVYWYQQSLDQGLQFLIQYYNGEERAKGNILERFSAQQFPDLHSELNLSSLELGDSALYFCASSVDLTSGGRGTQYFGPGTRLTVL.

The CDR3 DNA reads as TGCGCCGCCAACGGTGCTTTGACAGGGTCCTACGAGCAGTACTTC. Translating it yields CAANGALTGSYEQYF. The chain employs TRBV10-1 and TRBJ2-7, with 7 bases lining up with TRBD1. The trim removed 11 bases at V and 1 base at J, leaving 14 bases unmatched. The CDR3 has 15 amino acids. Germline V CDR1 and CDR2: WNHNN, SYGVQD (reference sequence).

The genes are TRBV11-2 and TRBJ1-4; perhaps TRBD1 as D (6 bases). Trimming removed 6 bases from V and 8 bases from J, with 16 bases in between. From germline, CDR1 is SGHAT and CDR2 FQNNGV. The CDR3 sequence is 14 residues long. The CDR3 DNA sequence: TGTGCCAGCAGTGATACAACAGGGAACGAAAAACTGTTTTTT. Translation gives CASSDTTGNEKLFF.

In DNA, the CDR3 is TGTGCCAGCACCCGGACCGGGACAGGATCCACCGGGGAGCTGTTTTTT. Its translation is CASTRTGTGSTGELFF. This sequence joins TRBV11-3 and TRBJ2-2; TRBD1 agrees at 8 bases. With V trimmed by 7 bases and J by 4 bases, 11 bases remained unmatched. CDR1 and CDR2 from the germline V gene are SGHNT and YENEEA. The CDR3 is 16 residues long.

The CDR3: CASSPPGKVKEKLFF. Here the CDR3 DNA reads TGCGCCAGCAGCCCCCCGGGGAAAGTGAAGGAAAAACTGTTTTTT. J is TRBJ1-4 and V is TRBV5-1; D is ambiguous. CDR1 is SGHRS and CDR2 is YFSETQ in the germline V gene. This CDR3 contains 15 residues. V was clipped by 4 bases and J by 8 bases, with 18 bases between them.

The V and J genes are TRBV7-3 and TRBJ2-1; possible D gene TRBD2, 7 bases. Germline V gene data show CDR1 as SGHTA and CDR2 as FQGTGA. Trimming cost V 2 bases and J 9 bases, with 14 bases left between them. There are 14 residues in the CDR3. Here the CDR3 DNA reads TGTGCCAGCAGCTTATCGGGGGGCCAGGGTGAGCAGTTCTTC. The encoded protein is CASSLSGGQGEQFF.

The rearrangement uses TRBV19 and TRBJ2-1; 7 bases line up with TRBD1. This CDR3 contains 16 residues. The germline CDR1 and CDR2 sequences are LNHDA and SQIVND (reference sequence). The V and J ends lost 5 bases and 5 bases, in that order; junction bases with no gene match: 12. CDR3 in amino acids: CASSASPGQKNNEQFF. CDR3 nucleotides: TGTGCCAGTAGTGCGAGCCCGGGACAGAAAAACAATGAGCAGTTCTTC.

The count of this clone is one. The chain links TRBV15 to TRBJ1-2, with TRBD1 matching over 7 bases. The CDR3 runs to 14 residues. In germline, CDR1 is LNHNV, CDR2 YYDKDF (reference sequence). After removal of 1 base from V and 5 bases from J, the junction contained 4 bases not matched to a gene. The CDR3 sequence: CATSRADRDYGYTF. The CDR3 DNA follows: TGTGCCACCAGCAGAGCCGACAGGGATTATGGCTACACCTTC.

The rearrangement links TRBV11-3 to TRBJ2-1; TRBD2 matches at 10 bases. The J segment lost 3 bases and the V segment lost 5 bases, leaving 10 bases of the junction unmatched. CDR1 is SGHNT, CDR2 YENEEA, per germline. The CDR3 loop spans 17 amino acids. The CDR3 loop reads CASSPGGLAGVYNEQFF. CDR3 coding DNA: TGTGCCAGCAGCCCGGGGGGGCTAGCGGGGGTCTACAATGAGCAGTTCTTC.

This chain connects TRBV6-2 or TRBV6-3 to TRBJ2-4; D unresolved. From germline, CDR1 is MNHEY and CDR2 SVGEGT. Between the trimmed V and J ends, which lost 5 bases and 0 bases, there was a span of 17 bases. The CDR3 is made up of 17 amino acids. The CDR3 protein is CASSPIYYYLAKNIQYF. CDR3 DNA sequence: TGTGCCAGCAGTCCCATATACTACTACCTAGCCAAAAACATTCAGTACTTC.

CDR3 sequence reads: CASSPIYGYTF. In DNA form, the CDR3 reads TGTGCCAGCAGTCCCATCTATGGCTACACCTTC. This chain joins TRBV12-3 or TRBV12-4 and TRBJ1-2; no clear D gene. The ends were cut back, 5 bases at V and 4 bases at J, with 5 bases in the middle. CDR3 length equals 11 residues.